The clone carrying this T cell receptor beta chain was picked up a small number of times. The antigen is undetermined. The TCR beta cDNA libraries contained unique molecular identifiers. Each batch of about 0.9 to 10 million T cells produced around 460,000 cDNA molecules. TCRdb fed the PCR reads into MiXCR, producing one record per CDR3 protein. The profile shows approximately 690,000 distinct CDR3 sequences, approximately 60% of them singletons. The germline CDR1 and CDR2 sequences are SGHAT and FQNNGV. Trimming pared 8 bases from V and 2 bases from J, leaving 24 bases between. The CDR3 is made up of 17 amino acids. This sample stems from a study of post-analysis software for immune sequencing data. Study findings and constraints: Normalized Chao1 diversity was significantly lower in multiple sclerosis patients than in controls. A few TRBV segments appeared more often in patients than in controls, and TRBV5-6, TRBV5-1 and TRBV20-1 were among these.

The source material was blood. The source is a girl aged 2-10 years with multiple sclerosis. V is TRBV11-2 and J is TRBJ1-1, with D tentatively TRBD1 (6 bases). CDR3 sequence: CASRAFLGHRLNTEAFF. In nucleotides, the CDR3 is TGTGCCAGCCGGGCATTTTTGGGACACCGATTAAACACTGAAGCTTTCTTT.